This T cell receptor beta chain appears in the sequencing data of a study of T cell responses to AZD1222 COVID-19 vaccine. The method was immunoSEQ multiplex PCR; TCRdb's version includes in-frame clones alone and lacks a portion of them. The sample consists of some 80,000 clones, around 90% of them appearing once. As concerns this clone: Its target is unknown.

Study findings and constraints: Spike-spanning, vaccine-associated CD4 TCRs were dominant at 160-218 and 743-854. In the spike-specific TCR repertoire, nearly half reportedly target unmutated variant regions. Increases in Spike-specific TCR breadth and depth were seen after two AZD1222 doses. Repertoires were collected only later (after the peak T cell response had occurred).

The CDR3 runs 16 residues. The V segment lost 3 bases and the J segment 3 bases; nucleotides outside the gene matches: 6. The germline CDR1 and CDR2 sequences are SGHNT and YYREEE (reference sequence). This TCR was recovered from an adult in good health. The sequencing used peripheral blood, collected on day 0 of MenACWY control vaccination. V and J are TRBV5-4 and TRBJ1-2; 12 nucleotides agree with TRBD1. CDR3 in amino acids: CASSSGTGGRDYGYTF. DNA for the CDR3: TGTGCCAGCAGCTCCGGGACAGGGGGCCGGGACTATGGCTACACCTTC. Drawing the rest from reference TRBV5-4 and TRBJ1-2, the complete variable domain is ETGVTQSPTHLIKTRGQQVTLRCSSQSGHNTVSWYQQALGQGPQFIFQYYREEENGRGNFPPRFSGLQFPNYSSELNVNALELDDSALYLCASSSGTGGRDYGYTFGSGTRLTVV.